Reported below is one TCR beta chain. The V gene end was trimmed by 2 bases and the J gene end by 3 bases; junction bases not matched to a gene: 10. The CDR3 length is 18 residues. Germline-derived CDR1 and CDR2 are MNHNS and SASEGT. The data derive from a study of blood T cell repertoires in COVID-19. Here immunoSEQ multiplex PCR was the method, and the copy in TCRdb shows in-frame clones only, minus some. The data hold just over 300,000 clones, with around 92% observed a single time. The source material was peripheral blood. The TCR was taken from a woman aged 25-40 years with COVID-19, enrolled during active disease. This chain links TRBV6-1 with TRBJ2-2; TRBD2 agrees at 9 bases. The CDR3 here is CASSERVRASGDTGELFF. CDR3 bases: TGTGCCAGCAGTGAAAGGGTGAGGGCTAGCGGGGACACCGGGGAGCTGTTTTTT.